This T cell receptor beta chain emerged from a study of cytomegalovirus exposure and HLA in healthy donors (dated by TCRdb to about 2017). At the level of the whole study: An earlier analysis of around 600 of the donors reported about 250 Gb of sequence data and approximately 110 million unique TCR beta sequences from roughly 200 million T cells. Around 330 gigabases of sequencing data and roughly 80 million unique TCR sequences made up an early release that covered under 750 HLA-typed donors. Of the approximately 400 genotyped donors, approximately 83% fell in the genetic ancestry cluster associated with self-reported Caucasian donors. The study aimed to test whether signatures of past pathogen exposure could be identified by cataloging public T cell receptors. The study profiled the T cell repertoires of hundreds of subjects by immunosequencing and related them to cytomegalovirus serostatus. Along with the approximately 600-subject first cohort, a separate validation cohort of over a hundred different subjects was used. To predict cytomegalovirus infection status, the study combined high-throughput TCR immunosequencing, statistical association of individual TCRs with disease status, and machine learning. In a later analysis, previously published TCR beta repertoires from 670 or so donors were re-analyzed and high-resolution HLA genotyping was added so that TCR occurrence patterns could be studied. In the later analysis, no new phenotypic data were used to find candidate immune exposures; instead, reliance was placed on TCR beta sequences and their occurrence across donors. To decide whether each TCR beta V gene segment behaved as functional or pseudogenic, an earlier analysis of approximately 600 of the donors relied on high-throughput TCR beta sequencing. Donor age, sex, ethnicity and CMV serostatus were compiled together with the repertoire data. Genome-wide SNP genotypes for about 65% of the 666 donors were used in a later genetic analysis, which treated that subset as a discovery cohort. All discovery cohort repertoires had been generated using a single sequencing platform. Class I and class II HLA loci were covered by the typing at four-digit resolution. The number of typed donors differed by locus: about 620-640 for A, B, C, DRB1 and DQB1; some 500 for DQA1; 606 for DPA1; and roughly 490 for DPB1. A few DR-DQ haplotypes were treated as single units for association and clustering because of strong linkage in the cohort. On average, 235,054 unique TCR beta nucleotide sequences were sequenced per donor among a few hundred genotyped donors of the cohort, with roughly 18% of those sequences being non-productive.

Including the terminal cysteine and phenylalanine, the CDR3 comprises 14 residues. This entry keeps only the CDR3 DNA: 42 bases, framed from base 1. Per the germline V gene, SGHRS is the CDR1 and YFSETQ is the CDR2. For this chain, trimming is 4 bases at the V end and 6 bases at the J end, and the number of junction bases without a gene match is 6. Library method: the immunoSEQ multiplex PCR assay. For the multiplex PCR, a mixture combining 60 forward primers for TCR Vbeta segments and 13 reverse primers for TCR Jbeta segments was used. The CDR3 region of rearranged TCR beta genes was amplified from genomic DNA by a multiplex PCR assay. Amplified TCR beta libraries were sequenced as 87-base-pair reads on the Illumina HiSeq System. The original pipeline was this. Across the 666 repertoires, a later analysis counted 60 million to 90 million unique TCR beta chains, 8.5 million to 12 million of which were shared by at least two donors. A nearest-neighbor algorithm error-corrected the raw reads and collapsed the reads into unique sequences, merging closely related sequences to remove PCR and sequencing errors. To assign V, D and J gene segments, CDR3 sequences were aligned to IMGT reference sequences. For a sequence to be retained, at least a six-nucleotide match to both a V gene segment and a J gene segment was required. A rearrangement counted as productive if the CDR3 had no stop codons and remained in frame with V and J, and every other rearrangement counted as non-productive. CDR3 was defined by IMGT convention, running from the second conserved V-encoded cysteine to the conserved J-encoded phenylalanine. The earlier analysis of about 590 of the donors excluded sequences that lacked an unambiguous match to a single V gene segment. In an earlier analysis of some 590 of the donors, V segments were called functional above 56.7% productive rearrangements and were called segregating when the between-donor standard deviation exceeded 5%. A statistical classification framework was built to diagnose cytomegalovirus status from the catalog of TCR beta chain sequences. In a later analysis, V and J genes were assigned by comparing TCR nucleotide sequences against IMGT/GENE-DB human TR gene sequences. The TCRdist pipeline was used in a later analysis to assign CDR3 sequences and most-parsimonious VDJ recombination scenarios. In a later analysis, each TCR beta chain was defined by its CDR3 amino acid sequence together with its V-gene family, and reads lacking a unique V-gene family were excluded. As a way to deal with suspected cross-contamination and a sequencing artifact, a later analysis dropped 450 to 600 nucleotide sequences that were highly shared and had low generation probability. A later analysis calculated a clonal expansion index for each public chain from normalized within-repertoire ranks of inferred template counts. A later analysis computed generation probabilities with a VDJ recombination model fitted to out-of-frame rearrangements, and checked the results against IGoR. A later analysis scored TCR-TCR, TCR-HLA and TCR-CMV co-occurrence with hypergeometric tests, applying a repertoire-size bias correction to TCR pairs. In a later analysis, false discovery rates were estimated by permuting HLA or CMV assignments 20 times. In a later analysis, co-occurring TCRs were grouped using DBSCAN, with TCRdist sequence similarity added in when clustering inside HLA-allele-positive subsets. For co-occurrence clustering, repertoires with fewer than 30,000 or more than 120,000 public chains were excluded, along with about five repertoires with anomalous nucleotide sharing. TCRdb took over this immuneACCESS table, retaining in-frame rearrangements with V and J assigned. Such tables are incomplete; in checked studies, under half of the missing clones stem from an unresolved V gene, and the remainder is unexplained. The DNA was the basis for D and trimming; V, J and clone size are from that table. For this sample the table gives around 180,000 clones, of which approximately 80% were detected only once. Roughly 1.2% of the sample is held by the ten biggest clonotypes.

The cohort consisted of 666 healthy bone marrow donors. At the time of sampling, all cohort members were nominally healthy, though unrecorded immune exposures were likely present. The donor was CMV seronegative and was included in the group of 352 seronegative cohort members. Each donor provided a peripheral blood sample, and peripheral blood mononuclear cells were used for TCR beta sequencing. Genomic DNA extraction from the blood cell samples was performed with the Qiagen DNeasy Blood Extraction Kit. Points the paper makes about the study in general: Specific HLA alleles were associated with around 18,000 TCR beta sequences at a false discovery rate of 0.05 in a later analysis. In a later genetic analysis, a missense DCLRE1C variant was associated with V-gene and J-gene trimming of TCR beta chains, and the association was replicated in an independent cohort. Most CMV-associated TCR beta chains appeared to be HLA-restricted in a later analysis, and the HLA associations seemed to be driven largely by CMV exposure. Some IMGT-functional V segments, including TRBV6-2 and TRBV6-3, could not be distinguished by the 87-base-pair reads and were therefore excluded. A further reported finding was that TCR beta sequences accurately predicted the HLA-A and HLA-B alleles for most subjects in the first cohort. A later analysis reported that several top co-occurrence clusters appeared linked to parvovirus B19, influenza, CMV and Epstein-Barr virus. The study gave a list of 150 to 200 TCR beta chains associated with cytomegalovirus. Correlated functional status among segregating V segments might be attributable to linkage disequilibrium, but an unknown experimental factor could not be ruled out. Compared with the 666-donor mean, donors in an Asian-associated ancestry cluster had fewer N-insertions in productive TCRs, according to a later genetic analysis. In a later analysis, HLA-associated TCR beta chains were found to be more clonally expanded and to have lower generation probabilities than equally common non-associated chains. Sequencing depth was assumed to be roughly uniform across donors in the presence/absence analyses, though that assumption may not hold. The sequencing pipeline was judged likely to have produced a cluster of highly shared sequence variants as a technical artifact. Because HLA typing was missing for some donors at each locus, association tests included only the typed subset. The classifier was reported to diagnose cytomegalovirus status with high specificity and sensitivity in both the original cohort and the validation cohort. While some public TCRs were present in many individuals, most TCR sequences turned up only very rarely across donors. This cohort had only TCR beta chains sequenced, and the lack of alpha or paired-chain data limited which features could be detected. Assigning TCR associations to individual alleles was difficult when HLA alleles, especially DR and DQ, strongly co-occurred. Three of the identified cytomegalovirus-associated TCR beta chains were confirmed in vitro to be specific for cytomegalovirus antigens. The authors suggested that the approach could potentially be extended to other disease states and immunological phenotypes. The only immune exposure information available for the cohort was CMV serostatus. In a later analysis, the rate of TCR association differed among HLA loci, with DRB1 alleles having the most associated TCRs and HLA-C alleles having the fewest. Because counts were too low, around 17 rarely observed V segments, including chromosome 9 orphons, were left out of the earlier analysis of approximately 580 of the donors. Broadly in line with IMGT annotations, most TCR beta V segments showed up in productive rearrangements about 87% or about 30% of the time in an earlier analysis of several hundred of the donors.

About this clone itself: Its antigen target is currently unknown. No clone much larger than this one lies a single base away; base qualities are absent.

This sequence was found in a boy younger than 10 in good health and CMV-seronegative. The chain was built from TRBV5-1 and TRBJ2-3; TRBD2 fits 9 bases in the junction. Material: PBMCs. This receptor carries the CDR3 CASSPLAGPDTQYF. Here is the DNA: TGCGCCAGCAGCCCCCTAGCGGGACCCGATACGCAGTATTTT.